This T cell receptor (beta chain) was retrieved from a study of tumor and adjacent non-tumor tissue in lung cancer. On the study more broadly: Patients were aged roughly 30 to 76, about ten men and roughly 5 women, stage I to III.

Germline loops: CDR1 SGHAT, CDR2 FQNNGV. The CDR3 sequence runs 15 residues, both termini included. TCRbeta libraries were built with three rounds of nested PCR, modified from ARM-PCR. TCRdb re-analysed the multiplex PCR reads in MiXCR, keeping a single row per CDR3 protein. The data contain about 75,000 distinct CDR3 sequences, approximately 68% of them seen just once; the ten biggest clones take up around a quarter. To note about this clonotype: It is likely a read error, because the conserved phenylalanine at the end of the CDR3 is missing. It is unclear where the CDR3 begins or ends on the DNA, so no DNA is shown, and the CDR3 is as TCRdb lists it.

The template was RNA from unsorted bulk tissue. The normal lung tissue was taken more than 3 cm from the tumor edge. This clonotype was obtained from a woman between 50 and 59 years old with non-small cell lung cancer. The chain carries TRBV11-2 and TRBJ1-5; the DNA was not used to check the table's D call, TRBD1. Sample: distant non-tumor lung tissue. CDR3 protein: CASSLAGRGNQPQRL.